The text below deals with one TCR beta chain. These data are taken from a study of blood T cell repertoires in COVID-19. Looking at the study overall: Some COVID-19 samples were acute and others convalescent; all came from the United States, Italy and Spain.

Per the study methods: By means of reference gene primer amplification, nucleated cell counts were estimated. Profiling relied on immunoSEQ multiplex PCR, and the TCRdb table lists in-frame clones only, not all of them. That table supplies the V and J calls and clone size; D and trimming were determined from the DNA. Of nearly 200,000 clones listed, about 86% were seen once; the top ten hold more than 0.7%. CDR1 MNHNY and CDR2 SVGAGI come from the germline V gene (reference sequence). The J segment lost 3 bases and the V segment lost 6 bases, leaving 7 bases of the junction unmatched. The CDR3 is 16 amino acids.

The sequence was collected from an older woman with acute or convalescent COVID-19. Sequencing was done on a sample of peripheral blood. J is TRBJ1-6 and V is TRBV6-6; 8 bases fit TRBD1. DNA for the CDR3: TGTGCCAGCAGCGAATCGGACAGGGTCTATAATTCACCCCTCCACTTT. It translates to CASSESDRVYNSPLHF.